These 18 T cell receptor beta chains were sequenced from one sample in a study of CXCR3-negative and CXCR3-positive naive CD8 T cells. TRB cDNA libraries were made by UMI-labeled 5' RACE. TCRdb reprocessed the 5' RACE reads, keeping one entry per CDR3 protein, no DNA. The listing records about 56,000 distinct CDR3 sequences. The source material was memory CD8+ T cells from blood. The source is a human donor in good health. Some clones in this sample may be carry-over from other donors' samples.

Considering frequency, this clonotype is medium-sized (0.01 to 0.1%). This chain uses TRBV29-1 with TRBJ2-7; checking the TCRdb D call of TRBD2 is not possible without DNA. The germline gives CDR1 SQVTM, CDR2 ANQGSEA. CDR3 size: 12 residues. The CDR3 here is CSVAGSRAEQYF.

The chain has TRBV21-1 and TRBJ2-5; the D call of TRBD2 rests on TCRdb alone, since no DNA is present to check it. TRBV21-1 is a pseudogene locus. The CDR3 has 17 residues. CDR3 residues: CASSKKSHQRGQETQYF.

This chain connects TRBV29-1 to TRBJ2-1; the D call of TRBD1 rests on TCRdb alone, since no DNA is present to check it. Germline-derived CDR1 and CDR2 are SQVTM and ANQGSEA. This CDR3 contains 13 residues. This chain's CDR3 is CSVEEGAGNEQFF.

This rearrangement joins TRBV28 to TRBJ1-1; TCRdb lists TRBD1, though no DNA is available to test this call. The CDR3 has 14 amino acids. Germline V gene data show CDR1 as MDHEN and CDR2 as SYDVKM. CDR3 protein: CASSFRTALTEAFF.

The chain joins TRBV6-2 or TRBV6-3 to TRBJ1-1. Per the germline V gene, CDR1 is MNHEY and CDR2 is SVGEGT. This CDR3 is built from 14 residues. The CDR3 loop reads CASSYFGGITEAFF.

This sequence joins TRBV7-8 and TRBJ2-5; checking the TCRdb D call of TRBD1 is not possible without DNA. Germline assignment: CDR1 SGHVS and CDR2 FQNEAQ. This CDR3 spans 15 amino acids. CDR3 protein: CASSLRLDREETQYF.

CDR3 loop: CASRGTGGPNSPLHF. The V and J genes are TRBV25-1 and TRBJ1-6; the TCRdb call, TRBD1, lacks DNA for checking. The CDR3 length is 15 residues. Germline V CDR1 and CDR2: MGHDK, SYGVNS.

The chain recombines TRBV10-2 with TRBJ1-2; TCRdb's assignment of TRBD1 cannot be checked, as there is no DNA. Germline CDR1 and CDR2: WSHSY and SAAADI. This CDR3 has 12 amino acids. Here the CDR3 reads CASSVPGLGYTF.

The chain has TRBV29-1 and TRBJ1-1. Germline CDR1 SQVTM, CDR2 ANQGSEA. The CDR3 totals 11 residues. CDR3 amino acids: CSVVWGTEAFF.

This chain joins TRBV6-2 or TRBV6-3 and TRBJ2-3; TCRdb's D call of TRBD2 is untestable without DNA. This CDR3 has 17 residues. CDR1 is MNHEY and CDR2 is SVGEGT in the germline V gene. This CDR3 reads CASSYPTSGGAADTQYF.

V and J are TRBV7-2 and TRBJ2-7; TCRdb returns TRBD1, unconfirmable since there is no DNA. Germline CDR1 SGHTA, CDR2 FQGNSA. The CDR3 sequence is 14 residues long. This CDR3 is CASSLVGGLEEQYF.

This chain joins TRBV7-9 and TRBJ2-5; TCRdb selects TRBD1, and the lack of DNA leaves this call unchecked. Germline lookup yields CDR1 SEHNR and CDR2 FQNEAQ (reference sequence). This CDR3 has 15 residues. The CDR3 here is CASSSNHRGAETQYF.

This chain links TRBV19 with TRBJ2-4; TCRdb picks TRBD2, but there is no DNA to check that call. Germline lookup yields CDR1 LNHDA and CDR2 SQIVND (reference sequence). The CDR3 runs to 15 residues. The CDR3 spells CASETGTSGNSIQYF.

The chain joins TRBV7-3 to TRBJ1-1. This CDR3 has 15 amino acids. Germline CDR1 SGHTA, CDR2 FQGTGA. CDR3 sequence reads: CASSLSGFSNTEAFF.

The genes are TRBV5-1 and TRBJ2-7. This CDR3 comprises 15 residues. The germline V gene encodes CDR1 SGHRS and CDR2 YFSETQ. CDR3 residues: CASSLAGGQGYEQYF.

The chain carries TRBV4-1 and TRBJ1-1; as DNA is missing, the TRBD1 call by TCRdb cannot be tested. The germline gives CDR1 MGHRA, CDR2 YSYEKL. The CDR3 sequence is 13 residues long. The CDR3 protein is CASRSGFTTEAFF.

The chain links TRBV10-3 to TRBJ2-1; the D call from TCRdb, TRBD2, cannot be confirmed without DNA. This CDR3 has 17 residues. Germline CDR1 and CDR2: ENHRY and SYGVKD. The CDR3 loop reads CAISEIKLAGVHNEQFF.

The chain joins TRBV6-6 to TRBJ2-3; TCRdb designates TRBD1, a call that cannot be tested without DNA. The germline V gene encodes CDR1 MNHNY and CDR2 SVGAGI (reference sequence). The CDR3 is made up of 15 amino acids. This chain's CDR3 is CASSRDRGAYDTQYF.